Listed below are T cell receptor beta chains from one sample, sequenced in a study of cytomegalovirus exposure and HLA in healthy donors. Some clones are missing from TCRdb's copy, which holds only in-frame ones; the method was immunoSEQ multiplex PCR. The repertoire holds about 60,000 clones, roughly 70% seen once, with 5% to 7% in the top ten. The source material was PBMCs. These receptors were obtained from a man aged 50-60 years in good health and CMV-seronegative. CDR3s include the opening cysteine and the closing phenylalanine or tryptophan. A D gene is named only where the DNA matches it firmly. Clone size appears in some rows only: once, few, many, or a class for an expanded clone.

D,size,J,V,DNA,CDR3
TRBD1,-,TRBJ1-2,TRBV6-4,TGTGCCAGCAGGAGGGGGCCCGGCTATGGCTACACCTTC,CASRRGPGYGYTF
TRBD2,-,TRBJ2-7,TRBV11-2,TGTGCCAGCAGCTTTGCGGGGGGTCGCTACGAGCAGTACTTC,CASSFAGGRYEQYF
-,few,TRBJ2-7,TRBV30,TGTGCCTGGAGGACAGGACCCTACGAGCAGTACTTC,CAWRTGPYEQYF
TRBD2,-,TRBJ2-3,TRBV6-1,TGTGCCAGCAGTTCTTTAGCGGGGCCCACCGATACGCAGTATTTT,CASSSLAGPTDTQYF
-,-,TRBJ1-1,TRBV9,TGTGCCAGCAGCCCCGGGGACTTCATGAACACTGAAGCTTTCTTT,CASSPGDFMNTEAFF
-,once,TRBJ1-1,TRBV29-1,TGCAGCGGTCGACAGTTCATGAACACTGAAGCTTTCTTT,CSGRQFMNTEAFF
TRBD1,once,TRBJ2-6,TRBV29-1,TGCAGCGTTAGGGACAGGGGAGTCTCGGGGGCCAACGTCCTGACTTTC,CSVRDRGVSGANVLTF
-,-,TRBJ1-5,TRBV2,TGTGCCAGCGCCTCTCAGGTCAGGGCAAATCAGCCCCAGCATTTT,CASASQVRANQPQHF
-,-,TRBJ2-7,TRBV6-6,TGTGCCAGCGGGCGACAGACCTACGAGCAGTACTTC,CASGRQTYEQYF
-,-,TRBJ1-6,TRBV5-4,TGTGCCAGCAGCCCGGCCGGGGGAGCCTCCTATAATTCACCCCTCCACTTT,CASSPAGGASYNSPLHF
TRBD1,-,TRBJ1-2,TRBV30,TGTGCCTGGTCAGGGGGCTATGGCTACACCTTC,CAWSGGYGYTF
TRBD1,-,TRBJ2-1,TRBV5-1,TGCGCCAGCAGCTCGGGGGGACAGGGCTACAATGAACAGTTCTTC,CASSSGGQGYNEQFF
-,once,TRBJ1-6,TRBV7-2,TGTGCCAGCAGCTCCGCGGGGTCGGGCACTTCACCCCTCCACTTT,CASSSAGSGTSPLHF
TRBD2,-,TRBJ2-7,TRBV2,TGTGCCAGCAGCCCGGGGGGAACCCGCTCCTACGAGCAGTACTTC,CASSPGGTRSYEQYF
-,-,TRBJ2-7,TRBV5-4,TGTGCCAGCAGCGCTAGGCCCCTCTCAAACAGGGCTTCCTACGAGCAGTACTTC,CASSARPLSNRASYEQYF
TRBD2,few,TRBJ2-2,TRBV9,TGTGCCAGCAGCGTAGCTTTAGCGGGGCTCAACACCGGGGAGCTGTTTTTT,CASSVALAGLNTGELFF
-,-,TRBJ1-2,TRBV19,TGTGCCAGTAGTCCGGACAGACCAAACTATGGCTACACCTTC,CASSPDRPNYGYTF
TRBD2,-,TRBJ2-2,TRBV6-6,TGTGCCAGCAGCCGCGCCGGGGGGTTTGGTACCGGGGAGCTGTTTTTT,CASSRAGGFGTGELFF
-,few,TRBJ1-1,TRBV7-9,TGTGCCAGCAGACGCCTCGGAGGGTTGAACACTGAAGCTTTCTTT,CASRRLGGLNTEAFF
TRBD2,-,TRBJ2-4,TRBV2,TGTGCCAGCAGTGAAGAAGGGACTAGCGGGGCGAACATTCAGTACTTC,CASSEEGTSGANIQYF
-,-,TRBJ2-3,TRBV9,TGTGCCAGCAGCGGCGGGGACAGTACAGATACGCAGTATTTT,CASSGGDSTDTQYF
TRBD2,-,TRBJ2-7,TRBV2,TGTGCCAGCAGTATAGCCTTGACTAGCGGGGGTTACGAGCAGTACTTC,CASSIALTSGGYEQYF
TRBD2,-,TRBJ2-1,TRBV19,TGTGCCAGTCTAGCGGGGGGCCTTGATGAGCAGTTCTTC,CASLAGGLDEQFF
-,-,TRBJ2-5,TRBV29-1,TGCAGCGTTGTAGGGGGATTGGGGGAGCAGTACTTC,CSVVGGLGEQYF
-,few,TRBJ2-5,TRBV23-1,TGCGCCAGTTATATCCGGGCCCCGGAGGAAGAGACCCAGTACTTC,CASYIRAPEEETQYF
-,-,TRBJ2-1,TRBV19,TGTGCCAGTAGAGTTAAAACAGGGAGTGGGGAAAATGAGCAGTTCTTC,CASRVKTGSGENEQFF
-,-,TRBJ1-4,TRBV10-2,TGCGCCAGCAGTGTGGAACAGGGAGGGGAAAAACTGTTTTTT,CASSVEQGGEKLFF